The table lists the clone carrying this T cell receptor beta chain with a few counts. This entry comes from a study of CD4 and CD8 cells across lung adenocarcinoma regions. The patients had localized lung adenocarcinoma, a non-small cell subtype. TCRdb re-derived calls from the PCR reads in MiXCR, one entry per CDR3 protein. The sample carries fewer than 20,000 distinct CDR3 sequences, around 53% recorded once. This sequence originates from a female donor with lung adenocarcinoma. The CD4 and CD8 labels of this study may be unreliable. The sequencing sample was made of CD8+ T cells from the center of a lung tumor.

The CDR3 protein is CASSNGTGGYYEQYF. CDR3 sequence (DNA): TGTGCCAGCAGTAATGGGACAGGGGGGTACTACGAGCAGTACTTC. This chain uses TRBV7-6 with TRBJ2-1; the match to TRBD1 covers 11 bases. Gene TRBJ2-7 matches the end of the DNA better, so the J call may be wrong. CDR3 length equals 15 residues. Per the germline V gene, CDR1 is SGHVS and CDR2 is FNYEAQ.